One sample yielded the 22 T cell receptor beta chains listed below, sequenced in a study of shared clonotypes between healthy human individuals. Terminally differentiated effector memory CD45RA+ cells were excluded from the naive CD8 cells, which were CD45RO-negative and positively selected for CCR7. Some clones are missing from TCRdb's copy, which holds only in-frame ones; the method was immunoSEQ multiplex PCR. The repertoire holds under 2,000,000 clones, with about 95% as singletons. Sequencing was performed on naive CD8+ T cells sorted from blood. These receptors came from a man younger than 35 in good health.

In this sample, this clone turned up once. The chain employs TRBV19 and TRBJ2-5, with unresolved D. CDR1 and CDR2 (germline): LNHDA, SQIVND (reference sequence). There are 13 residues in the CDR3. V lost 0 bases to trimming and J lost 5 bases, with 7 bases between them. The CDR3 region is CASSIDLRETQYF. In nucleotides, the CDR3 is TGTGCCAGTAGTATAGATCTCCGGGAGACCCAGTACTTC.

The V call is TRBV2, the J call TRBJ2-2; D call uncertain. Germline lookup yields CDR1 SNHLY and CDR2 FYNNEI. Trimming left V 3 bases short and J 3 bases short, with 11 bases between. The CDR3 has 15 amino acids. CDR3 sequence reads: CASSEGSYYTGELFF. The CDR3 nucleotides are TGTGCCAGCAGTGAGGGCTCCTACTACACCGGGGAGCTGTTTTTT.

This clone has just a few counts. CDR3 amino acids: CASRSEDYSNQPQHF. For the CDR3, the DNA is TGTGCCAGCAGGTCCGAGGATTATAGCAATCAGCCCCAGCATTTT. This rearrangement joins TRBV6-6 to TRBJ1-5; no reliable D call. Germline CDR1 MNHNY, CDR2 SVGAGI (reference sequence). V was clipped by 6 bases and J by 0 bases, with 12 bases between them. The CDR3 is made up of 15 amino acids.

The chain uses TRBV30 and TRBJ2-7, with D uncertain. CDR3 length: 12 residues. Germline V CDR1 and CDR2: GTSNPN, SVGIG (reference sequence). Trimming took 1 base from V and 3 from J, leaving 7 bases between them. As DNA, the CDR3 is TGTGCCTGGAGTGCAGATATCTACGAGCAGTACTTC. It is translated as CAWSADIYEQYF.

The chain has TRBV4-1 and TRBJ2-7; D gene uncertain. The germline CDR1 and CDR2 sequences are MGHRA and YSYEKL. Trimming cost V 1 base and J 1 base, with 11 bases left between them. This CDR3 has 15 residues. CDR3 sequence reads: CASSQVSDGSYEQYF. The CDR3 nucleotides read TGCGCCAGCAGCCAAGTCAGTGACGGTTCCTACGAGCAGTACTTC.

In this sample, this clone turned up once. Other DNA sequences in the same sample also yield this CDR3. The V gene is TRBV13, the J gene TRBJ2-6; 10 nucleotides align to TRBD1. The V and J ends lost 4 bases and 1 base, in that order; junction bases with no gene match: 1. The CDR3 runs to 16 residues. Germline V CDR1 and CDR2: PRHDT, FYEKMQ (reference sequence). The CDR3 loop is CASSSDRGSGANVLTF. Written as DNA, the CDR3 is TGTGCCAGCAGCTCGGACAGGGGGTCTGGGGCCAACGTCCTGACTTTC.

This clone was counted only a few times. Relative to the germline gene, one junction end is altered; a read error may explain this. The V call is TRBV27, the J call TRBJ1-3; D unresolved. CDR1 MNHEY and CDR2 SMNVEV come from the germline V gene (reference sequence). The CDR3 has 11 residues. Here the CDR3 DNA reads TGTGCCAGCATTTTACGAAACACCATATATTTT. Translated: CASILRNTIYF.

The rearrangement links TRBV28 to TRBJ1-5; D is uncertain. V shed 5 bases and J shed 0 bases, with 11 bases lying between them. CDR1 MDHEN and CDR2 SYDVKM come from the germline V gene. This CDR3 region has 15 residues. The CDR3 nucleotides are TGTGCCAGCAGTCCCCTTGAATTTAGCAATCAGCCCCAGCATTTT. Residues: CASSPLEFSNQPQHF.

A single count supports this clone. This chain links TRBV28 with TRBJ2-1; either TRBD1 or TRBD2 may supply D (5 bases each). Trimming stripped 6 bases from V and 6 bases from J, with 27 bases between. Germline CDR1 reads MDHEN; CDR2 reads SYDVKM. This CDR3 has 18 amino acids. The CDR3 here is CASSNPRDRGPLGNEQFF. The CDR3 coding sequence is TGTGCCAGCAGCAACCCCAGGGACCGCGGACCACTGGGCAATGAGCAGTTCTTC.

The chain links TRBV6-4 to TRBJ2-1; a weak D match, TRBD2 (5 bases). CDR3 length: 15 residues. The germline V gene encodes CDR1 MRHNA and CDR2 SNTAGT. Trimming took off 0 bases at V and 3 bases at J, with 9 bases between the two ends. DNA for the CDR3: TGTGCCAGCAGTGACTCTCCCGGGAACTACAATGAGCAGTTCTTC. This codes for CASSDSPGNYNEQFF.

The CDR3 sequence is CASSLDSRTVGELFF. CDR3 coding DNA: TGTGCCAGCAGCTTAGACTCCCGAACCGTCGGGGAGCTGTTTTTT. The rearrangement uses TRBV11-2 and TRBJ2-2; D is unresolved. Germline lookup yields CDR1 SGHAT and CDR2 FQNNGV. V was cut by 0 bases and J by 7 bases, with 12 bases left in between. The CDR3 has 15 amino acids. The full variable domain, completed using reference TRBV11-2 and TRBJ2-2, is EAGVAQSPRYKIIEKRQSVAFWCNPISGHATLYWYQQILGQGPKLLIQFQNNGVVDDSQLPKDRFSAERLKGVDSTLKIQPAKLEDSAVYLCASSLDSRTVGELFFGEGSRLTVL.

For this clone: A junction end diverges from the germline sequence, so it may reflect a read error. The sample has other DNA sequences that encode this CDR3 too. The chain employs TRBV5-4 and TRBJ1-6; no clear D gene. The CDR3 has 15 residues. Germline loops: CDR1 SGHNT, CDR2 YYREEE (reference sequence). The CDR3 spells CASSLGGLMNSPLHF. The CDR3 region has the DNA TGTGCCAGTAGCTTGGGTGGGTTAATGAATTCACCCCTCCACTTT.

The genes are TRBV7-9 and TRBJ2-3; TRBD2 matches at 8 bases. Looked up from germline, CDR1 is SEHNR and CDR2 is FQNEAQ (reference sequence). Unmatched junction bases numbered 7, after V lost 6 bases and J lost 2 bases. CDR3 size: 15 residues. In DNA, the CDR3 is TGTGCCAGCAGGGACGGCGGGGGGCCCACAGATACGCAGTATTTT. This encodes CASRDGGGPTDTQYF.

The rearrangement joins TRBV10-3 to TRBJ2-7; 7 bases are a match to TRBD2. CDR3 length: 15 amino acids. Germline CDR1 reads ENHRY; CDR2 reads SYGVKD. Trimming took 8 bases from V and 4 from J; bases not matched to a gene: 14. This CDR3 reads CAIGDPSGGIYEQYF. CDR3 coding DNA: TGTGCCATCGGGGACCCTAGCGGCGGAATTTACGAGCAGTACTTC.

This chain joins TRBV6-5 and TRBJ2-7, with 7 bases fitting TRBD2. V dropped 0 bases and J dropped 6; count of bases not matched to a gene: 5. This CDR3 has 14 residues. In germline, CDR1 is MNHEY, CDR2 SVGAGI. In DNA form, the CDR3 reads TGTGCCAGCAGTTACTCGGAAGGGAGGGCCGAGCAGTACTTC. Its protein is CASSYSEGRAEQYF.

Concerning this clone itself: The sample carries other DNA sequences with the same CDR3. J is TRBJ2-7 and V is TRBV27; a possible D gene is TRBD2 (6 bases). Trimming left V 5 bases short and J 2 bases short, with 10 bases between. CDR1 MNHEY and CDR2 SMNVEV come from the germline V gene (reference sequence). This CDR3 spans 13 amino acids. As DNA, the CDR3 is TGTGCCAGCAGTCCGGGACTGACCTACGAGCAGTACTTC. It specifies CASSPGLTYEQYF.

The chain uses TRBV19 and TRBJ1-1, with D possibly matching TRBD1 (6 bases). The CDR3 sequence is 14 residues long. V dropped 9 bases and J dropped 8 bases, with 22 bases sitting between them. Germline CDR1 LNHDA, CDR2 SQIVND (reference sequence). CDR3 sequence (DNA): TGTGCCAGCCAAGTGATGGGGGGCCCAGTAGAAGCTTTCTTT. This sequence encodes CASQVMGGPVEAFF.

The chain has TRBV25-1 and TRBJ1-2; D remains ambiguous. The V gene's germline CDR1 is MGHDK and CDR2 SYGVNS. The CDR3 contains 15 residues. V gave up 2 bases and J gave up 4 bases, with 14 bases separating them. In DNA, the CDR3 is TGTGCCAGCAGTGAAGAGGGAGTCGGTACCTATGGCTACACCTTC. Translating gives CASSEEGVGTYGYTF.

V and J are TRBV18 and TRBJ1-2; TRBD1 agrees at 9 bases. The germline CDR1 and CDR2 sequences are KGHSH and LQKENI. Unmatched junction bases numbered 9, after V lost 5 bases and J lost 5 bases. CDR3 size: 15 residues. CDR3 in DNA: TGTGCCAGCTCAGAGACCGGGACAGGGCCGTATGGCTACACCTTC. Protein sequence: CASSETGTGPYGYTF.

Regarding this clone: Other DNA variants within this sample encode the same CDR3. The V and J genes are TRBV9 and TRBJ2-7; D not resolved. V was shortened by 0 bases and J by 3 bases, with 7 bases between the two germline ends. Germline values: CDR1 SGDLS, CDR2 YYNGEE. The length of the CDR3 is 13 residues. The CDR3 loop is CASSVGQDYEQYF. CDR3 sequence (DNA): TGTGCCAGCAGCGTAGGACAAGACTACGAGCAGTACTTC. The full variable domain, rest sourced from reference TRBV9 and TRBJ2-7, is DSGVTQTPKHLITATGQRVTLRCSPRSGDLSVYWYQQSLDQGLQFLIQYYNGEERAKGNILERFSAQQFPDLHSELNLSSLELGDSALYFCASSVGQDYEQYFGPGTRLTVT.

The chain employs TRBV7-3 and TRBJ2-1; 12 nucleotides line up with TRBD2. Germline V gives CDR1 SGHTA, CDR2 FQGTGA. The length of the CDR3 is 15 residues. The ends lost 5 bases at V and 7 bases at J; junction bases unmatched: 6. The CDR3 DNA sequence: TGTGCCAGCAGCCGACTAGCGGGGGCCTCGAATGAGCAGTTCTTC. It yields the protein CASSRLAGASNEQFF. Filled out from reference TRBV7-3 and TRBJ2-1, the complete variable domain reads GAGVSQTPSNKVTEKGKYVELRCDPISGHTALYWYRQSLGQGPEFLIYFQGTGAADDSGLPNDRFFAVRPEGSVSTLKIQRTERGDSAVYLCASSRLAGASNEQFFGPGTRLTVL.

This chain links TRBV27 with TRBJ2-3; D may correspond to TRBD1 or TRBD2 (6 bases each). Germline CDR1 reads MNHEY; CDR2 reads SMNVEV (reference sequence). With 6 bases removed from V and 0 bases from J, the gap between germline ends came to 10 bases. The CDR3 spans 14 residues. The CDR3, as DNA: TGTGCCAGCAGCCAGGGGACTAGCACAGATACGCAGTATTTT. This gives the protein CASSQGTSTDTQYF.